Following are 18 T cell receptor beta chains from one sample sequenced in a study of beta chain features in type 1 diabetes. cDNA synthesis used the whole RNA isolate, giving expressed TCRB sequences. TCRdb's table, derived via immunoSEQ multiplex PCR, lists solely in-frame clones and lacks some. The top ten hold 0.44% of the sample, which has 300,000 to 400,000 clones, less than 9.5% seen once. Input material: central memory CD4+ T cells from blood. These receptors came from a woman aged 18-29 years in good health.

This clone was seen repeatedly, ten times or more. The same CDR3 is also encoded by other DNA sequences in this sample. This chain links TRBV28 with TRBJ1-5, with D uncertain. CDR1 MDHEN and CDR2 SYDVKM come from the germline V gene. V dropped 3 bases and J dropped 7 bases, with 4 bases sitting between them. This CDR3 is built from 11 residues. The CDR3 DNA follows: TGTGCCAGCAGTTTGAGCCAGCCCCAGCATTTT. Encoded protein: CASSLSQPQHF.

This clone has ten or more counts. The chain has TRBV27 and TRBJ1-1; D remains unclear. V lost 3 bases to trimming and J lost 4 bases, with 9 bases between them. This CDR3 spans 13 amino acids. Germline assignment: CDR1 MNHEY and CDR2 SMNVEV (reference sequence). The CDR3 DNA is TGTGCCAGCAGTTTTGTACGGACCACTGAAGCTTTCTTT. This encodes CASSFVRTTEAFF.

This clone was counted a few times. V gene TRBV14 combines with J gene TRBJ2-7; D might be TRBD1 (6 bases). The V gene's germline CDR1 is SGHDN and CDR2 FVKESK. CDR3 length equals 19 residues. Trimming stripped 1 base from V and 2 bases from J, with 24 bases between. The CDR3 sequence is CASSQGDNRGGPKTYEQYF. As DNA, the CDR3 is TGTGCCAGCAGCCAAGGGGACAATCGCGGCGGACCGAAGACCTACGAGCAGTACTTC.

This clone was counted a few times. The chain links TRBV5-1 to TRBJ2-5; 8 nucleotides agree with TRBD1. The CDR3 contains 15 residues. Per the germline V gene, CDR1 is SGHRS and CDR2 is YFSETQ. The trim removed 9 bases at V and 2 bases at J, leaving 12 bases unmatched. The CDR3 DNA reads TGCGCCACCCGCTTGGGGACAGGCGAACAAGAGACCCAGTACTTC. It encodes CATRLGTGEQETQYF.

The rearrangement uses TRBV10-1 and TRBJ2-7; D is ambiguous. Germline values: CDR1 WNHNN, CDR2 SYGVQD (reference sequence). The CDR3 has 13 residues. V was shortened by 0 bases and J by 2 bases, with 5 bases between the two germline ends. The CDR3 DNA follows: TGCGCCAGCAGTGAGTCGGCCACCTACGAGCAGTACTTC. This encodes CASSESATYEQYF.

The chain links TRBV7-2 to TRBJ2-5; D gene uncertain. V dropped 5 bases and J dropped 6 bases, with 16 bases sitting between them. Germline CDR1 SGHTA, CDR2 FQGNSA. The CDR3 is 14 residues long. The DNA for the CDR3 is TGTGCCAGCAGCGCCCACTGGAATGAGAAGACCCAGTACTTC. Protein product: CASSAHWNEKTQYF. Full variable domain (remainder filled in from reference TRBV7-2 and TRBJ2-5): GAGVSQSPSNKVTEKGKDVELRCDPISGHTALYWYRQSLGQGLEFLIYFQGNSAPDKSGLPSDRFSAERTGGSVSTLTIQRTQQEDSAVYLCASSAHWNEKTQYFGPGTRLLVL.

Comment on this clone: Other DNA sequences in the sample encode the same CDR3. This chain links TRBV9 with TRBJ2-1, with 13 bases aligning to TRBD2. Germline CDR1 reads SGDLS; CDR2 reads YYNGEE. The CDR3 extends over 15 amino acids. V lost 2 bases, J lost 4 bases, and 0 bases stayed unmatched. CDR3 region: CASSVTSGRYNEQFF. For the CDR3, the DNA is TGTGCCAGCAGCGTGACTAGCGGGAGGTACAATGAGCAGTTCTTC.

This clone was seen only a few times. The rearrangement links TRBV4-3 to TRBJ2-2, with TRBD1 matching over 7 bases. Germline assignment: CDR1 LGHNA and CDR2 YSLEER. J gave up 5 bases and V 2 bases, and 8 bases lay outside the gene matches. This CDR3 contains 16 residues. The CDR3 here is CASSQITGVGTGELFF. The DNA of the CDR3 is TGCGCCAGCAGCCAAATTACAGGGGTCGGGACCGGGGAGCTGTTTTTT.

This clone was seen more than once but under ten times. The chain links TRBV19 to TRBJ2-1; the match to TRBD2 covers 9 bases. This CDR3 has 14 amino acids. Germline V gene sequence: CDR1 LNHDA, CDR2 SQIVND (reference sequence). Trimming removed 6 bases from V and 8 bases from J; junction bases left unmatched: 8. The CDR3 nucleotides are TGTGCCAGTAGACCCAGCGGGGGGTTGGATGAGCAGTTCTTC. Encoded protein: CASRPSGGLDEQFF.

This clone was detected only a few times. The V gene is TRBV29-1, the J gene TRBJ1-2; possibly TRBD1 for D (6 bases). There are 14 residues in the CDR3. CDR1 SQVTM and CDR2 ANQGSEA come from the germline V gene. V gave up 6 bases and J gave up 1 base, with 15 bases separating them. The CDR3 region is CSVGGRGLNYGYTF. As DNA, the CDR3 is TGCAGCGTGGGGGGCCGAGGTCTTAACTATGGCTACACCTTC.

This clone occurred many times. At the DNA level, this CDR3 is encoded by other sequences in the same sample as well. This rearrangement joins TRBV7-2 to TRBJ2-1; maybe TRBD2 (6 bases). The germline gives CDR1 SGHTA, CDR2 FQGNSA. The CDR3 is made up of 13 amino acids. V lost 5 bases and J lost 6, with 11 bases in between. CDR3 protein: CASSLDYVNEQFF. CDR3 bases: TGTGCCAGCAGCCTGGACTACGTCAATGAGCAGTTCTTC. Full variable domain (outside the CDR3, taken from reference TRBV7-2 and TRBJ2-1): GAGVSQSPSNKVTEKGKDVELRCDPISGHTALYWYRQSLGQGLEFLIYFQGNSAPDKSGLPSDRFSAERTGGSVSTLTIQRTQQEDSAVYLCASSLDYVNEQFFGPGTRLTVL.

This clone came up a few times. This sequence joins TRBV6-1 and TRBJ1-4; D not resolved. The CDR3 is made up of 14 amino acids. From germline, CDR1 is MNHNS and CDR2 SASEGT. Between the trimmed V and J ends, which lost 7 bases and 4 bases, there was a span of 13 bases. This CDR3 reads CASTTRSFNEKLFF. DNA of the CDR3: TGTGCCAGCACAACACGCTCATTTAATGAAAAACTGTTTTTT.

This clone occurred a few times. CDR3 sequence reads: CASSNRGRTSYEQYF. The CDR3 bases are TGTGCCAGCAGTAACAGGGGCAGAACTTCCTACGAGCAGTACTTC. The chain is built from TRBV2 and TRBJ2-7, with TRBD1 matching 7 bases. The germline V gene encodes CDR1 SNHLY and CDR2 FYNNEI. The CDR3 has 15 amino acids. With V trimmed by 5 bases and J by 1 base, 8 bases remained unmatched.

The gene calls are TRBV19 and TRBJ1-2; no reliable D call. Trimming shortened V by 3 bases and J by 0 bases, and 5 bases separated the two germline ends. The germline gives CDR1 LNHDA, CDR2 SQIVND (reference sequence). The CDR3 spans 13 residues. CDR3 bases: TGTGCCAGTAGTATTTTAGCTAACTATGGCTACACCTTC. Amino acid sequence: CASSILANYGYTF.

The CDR3 loop reads CASSTDKRTDSYGYTF. DNA for the CDR3: TGTGCCAGTAGTACCGACAAGAGGACAGATTCCTATGGCTACACCTTC. The chain links TRBV19 to TRBJ1-2; weak D call: TRBD1 (6 bases). V lost 4 bases and J 4 bases, leaving 19 bases between the germline ends. This CDR3 spans 16 amino acids. Germline CDR1 reads LNHDA; CDR2 reads SQIVND (reference sequence).

This clone occurred a few times. The rearrangement links TRBV4-2 to TRBJ2-1; 12 nucleotides agree with TRBD2. The germline CDR1 and CDR2 sequences are LGHNA and YNFKEQ. V dropped 3 bases and J dropped 5; count of bases not matched to a gene: 5. CDR3 length equals 16 residues. The CDR3, as DNA: TGTGCCAGCAGCCAGCCAGGGACTAGCGGGCACAATGAGCAGTTCTTC. Translating gives CASSQPGTSGHNEQFF.

V gene TRBV9 combines with J gene TRBJ2-1; D not certain. This CDR3 contains 14 residues. Germline CDR1 is SGDLS and CDR2 is YYNGEE. The germline V and J ends were trimmed by 5 bases and 5 bases, with 14 bases remaining between them. CDR3 amino acids: CASSPGSLDNEQFF. The CDR3 region has the DNA TGTGCCAGCAGTCCCGGGTCCCTCGACAATGAGCAGTTCTTC.

This clone was recorded many times. V is TRBV4-2 and J is TRBJ2-1; 7 nucleotides match TRBD2. V gave up 0 bases and J gave up 0 bases; unmatched junction bases: 11. CDR1 and CDR2 (germline): LGHNA, YNFKEQ. The CDR3 consists of 19 residues. The CDR3 nucleotides read TGTGCCAGCAGCCAAGATCCCCAGGGACTACCTAGCTCCTACAATGAGCAGTTCTTC. Its translation is CASSQDPQGLPSSYNEQFF.